This T cell receptor beta chain comes out of a study of Ad26.COV2.S vaccination and SARS-CoV-2 variants. Study conclusions and caveats: Spike-specific responses of CD8+ and CD4+ T cells were reported to display substantial breadth after vaccination. Overall T cell responses may have been underestimated by the analyses of TCR breadth and depth.

In its sample, this clone was seen once. Its antigen is unknown. Treatment denoted: approximately 18 received Ad26.COV2.S at low or high dose, single or two shots; 5 received placebo; per-sample allocation not given. Material that was analyzed had been drawn on day 63 after the first vaccine or placebo injection. It was Wuhan-strain SARS-CoV-2 spike that the Ad26 vaccine vector expressed. TCRdb's table, derived via immunoSEQ multiplex PCR, lists solely in-frame clones and lacks some. The sample has roughly 300,000 clones; approximately 90% are singletons. V was clipped by 7 bases and J by 12 bases, with 22 bases between them. The germline V gene has CDR1 MDHEN and CDR2 SYDVKM. The CDR3 is made up of 15 amino acids.

Sequencing used peripheral blood, obtained in a trial of Ad26.COV2.S vaccine versus placebo. This rearrangement joins TRBV28 to TRBJ1-6; D may be TRBD1 (5 bases). This TCR was sampled from a person between 18 and 59 years old who received the Ad26.COV2.S COVID-19 vaccine or a placebo. CDR3 nucleotide sequence: TGTGCCAGCACCAGAACCGGGCCCCCCGGGGGACCCCTCCACTTT. It yields the protein CASTRTGPPGGPLHF.